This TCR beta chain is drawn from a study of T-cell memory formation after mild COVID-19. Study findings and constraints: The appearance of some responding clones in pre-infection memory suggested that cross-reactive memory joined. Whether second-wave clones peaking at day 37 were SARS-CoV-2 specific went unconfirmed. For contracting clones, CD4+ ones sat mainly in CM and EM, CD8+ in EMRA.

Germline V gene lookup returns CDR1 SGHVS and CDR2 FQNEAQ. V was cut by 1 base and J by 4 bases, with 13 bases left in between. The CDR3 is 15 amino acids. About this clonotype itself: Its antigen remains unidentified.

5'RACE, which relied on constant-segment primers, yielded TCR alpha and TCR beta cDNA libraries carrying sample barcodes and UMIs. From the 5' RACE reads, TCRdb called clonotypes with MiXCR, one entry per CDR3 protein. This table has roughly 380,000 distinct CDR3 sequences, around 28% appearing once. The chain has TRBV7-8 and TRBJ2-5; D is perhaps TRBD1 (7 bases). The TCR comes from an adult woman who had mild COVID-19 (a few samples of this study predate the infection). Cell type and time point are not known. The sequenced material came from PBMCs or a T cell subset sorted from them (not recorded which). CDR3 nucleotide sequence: TGTGCCAGCAGCTTAGTACTTCAGGGGGGAGAGACCCAGTACTTC. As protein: CASSLVLQGGETQYF.